This T cell receptor beta chain was recovered during a study of T cell responses to AZD1222 COVID-19 vaccine. Profiled with immunoSEQ multiplex PCR; TCRdb holds only in-frame clones, not every one. There are 110,000 to 150,000 clones in the sample; roughly 90% occur only once, and 1.7% lies in the top ten. This CDR3 contains 12 residues. This sequence was found in an adult in good health. The V and J genes are TRBV21-1 and TRBJ2-1. TRBV21-1 is labeled a pseudogene. The sample was peripheral blood, taken on day 0 of AZD1222 vaccination. The CDR3 spells CASSKGINEQFF. CDR3 DNA: TGTGCCAGCAGCAAGGGGATCAATGAGCAGTTCTTC.